Detailed here is one TCR beta chain. TCRdb keeps only in-frame clones here, not all; method: immunoSEQ multiplex PCR. In the table there are more than 95,000 clones, about 86% of which are singletons. This specimen belongs to a study of T cell responses to AZD1222 COVID-19 vaccine. CDR3 size: 18 residues. The ends lost 3 bases at V and 2 bases at J; junction bases unmatched: 14. Looked up from germline, CDR1 is MNHEY and CDR2 is SMNVEV (reference sequence). This specimen consisted of peripheral blood, obtained 28 days after the second AZD1222 dose. This TCR was sampled from an adult who received the AZD1222 COVID-19 vaccine. The V gene is TRBV27, the J gene TRBJ2-3; TRBD1 matches 7 bases. The CDR3 DNA sequence: TGTGCCAGCAGTTTGTTATTTGGGGACAGTGTCATCACAGATACGCAGTATTTT. This encodes CASSLLFGDSVITDTQYF.